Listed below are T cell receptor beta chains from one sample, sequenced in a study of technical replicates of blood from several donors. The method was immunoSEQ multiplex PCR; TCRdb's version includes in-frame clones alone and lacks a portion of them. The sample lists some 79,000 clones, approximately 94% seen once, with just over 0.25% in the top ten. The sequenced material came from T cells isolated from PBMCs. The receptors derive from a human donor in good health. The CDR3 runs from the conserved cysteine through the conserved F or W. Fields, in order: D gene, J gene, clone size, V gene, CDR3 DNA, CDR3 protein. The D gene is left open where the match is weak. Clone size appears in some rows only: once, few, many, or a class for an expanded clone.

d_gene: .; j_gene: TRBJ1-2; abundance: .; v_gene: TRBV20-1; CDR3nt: TGCAGTGCTAGACGCAGGGGCTACACCTTC; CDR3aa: CSARRRGYTF
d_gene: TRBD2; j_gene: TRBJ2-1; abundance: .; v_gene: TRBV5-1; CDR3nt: TGCGCCAGCAGCTTGGAGCCGGGAGGGGACTACAATGAGCAGTTCTTC; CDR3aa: CASSLEPGGDYNEQFF
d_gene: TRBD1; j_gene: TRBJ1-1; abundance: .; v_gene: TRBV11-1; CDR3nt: TGTGCCAGCAGCTTACCGTGGACAGGTGCCCTGAGGGGTGAAGCTTTCTTT; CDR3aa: CASSLPWTGALRGEAFF
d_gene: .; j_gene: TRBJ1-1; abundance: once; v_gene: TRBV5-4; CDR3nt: TGTGCCAGCAGCTTGCGGTCACAGGGGAACACTGAAGCTTTCTTT; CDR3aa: CASSLRSQGNTEAFF
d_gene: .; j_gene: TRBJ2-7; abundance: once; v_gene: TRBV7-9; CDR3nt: TGTGCCAGCAGCTTCCCAACCTACGAGCAGTACTTC; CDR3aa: CASSFPTYEQYF
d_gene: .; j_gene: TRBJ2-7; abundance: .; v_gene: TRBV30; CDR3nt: TGTGCCTGGAGCCAGGACTGGTACGAGCAGTACTTC; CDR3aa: CAWSQDWYEQYF
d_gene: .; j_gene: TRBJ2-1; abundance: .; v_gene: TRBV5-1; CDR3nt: TGCGCCAGCAGCTTAGGCAGGGGAACTTTCCAGCAGTTCTTC; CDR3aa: CASSLGRGTFQQFF
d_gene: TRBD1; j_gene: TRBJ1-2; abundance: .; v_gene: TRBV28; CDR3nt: TGTGCCAGCAGTCTCAACACCGACAGGGCTTATGGCTACACCTTC; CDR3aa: CASSLNTDRAYGYTF
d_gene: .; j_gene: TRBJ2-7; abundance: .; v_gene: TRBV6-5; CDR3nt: TGTGCCAGCAGCCGCACATCCTACGAGCAGTACTTC; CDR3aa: CASSRTSYEQYF
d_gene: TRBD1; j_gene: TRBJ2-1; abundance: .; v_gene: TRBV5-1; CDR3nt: TGCGCCAGCAGCTTGGGACAGGGGGCGAGCGATGAGCAGTTCTTC; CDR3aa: CASSLGQGASDEQFF
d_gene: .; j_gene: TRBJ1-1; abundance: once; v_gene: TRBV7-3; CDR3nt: TGTGCCAGCAGCTTTACAGGGAAGGACACTGAAGCTTTCTTT; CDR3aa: CASSFTGKDTEAFF
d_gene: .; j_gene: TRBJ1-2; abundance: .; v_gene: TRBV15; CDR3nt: TGTGCCACCAGCATGCGGGCCAACGGAAACGGCTACACCTTC; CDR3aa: CATSMRANGNGYTF
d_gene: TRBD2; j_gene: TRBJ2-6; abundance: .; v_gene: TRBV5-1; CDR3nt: TGCGCCAGCAGCGACCGGGGGGTGGCTGGGGCCAACGTCCTGACTTTC; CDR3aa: CASSDRGVAGANVLTF
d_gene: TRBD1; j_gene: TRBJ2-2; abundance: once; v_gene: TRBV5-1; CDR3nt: TGCGCCAGCAGCTTGGCCGGGACAGACTACACCGGGGAGCTGTTTTTT; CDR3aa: CASSLAGTDYTGELFF
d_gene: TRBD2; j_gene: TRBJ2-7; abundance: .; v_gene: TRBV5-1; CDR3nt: TGCGCCAGCAGCACGACTAGCGGGGTCTACGAGCAGTACTTC; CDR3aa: CASSTTSGVYEQYF
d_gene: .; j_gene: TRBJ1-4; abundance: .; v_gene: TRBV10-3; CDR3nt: TGTGCCATCGGGGCAGTTGGTGAAAAACTGTTTTTT; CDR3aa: CAIGAVGEKLFF
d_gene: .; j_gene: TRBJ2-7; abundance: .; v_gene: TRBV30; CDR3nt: TGTGCCTGGAGTGACCCGGGACATCTCAACGAGCAGTACTTC; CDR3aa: CAWSDPGHLNEQYF
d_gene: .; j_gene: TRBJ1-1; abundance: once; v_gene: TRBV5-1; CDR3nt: TGCGCCAGCAGCTTACGAGGTGCGAACACTGAAGCTTTCTTT; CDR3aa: CASSLRGANTEAFF
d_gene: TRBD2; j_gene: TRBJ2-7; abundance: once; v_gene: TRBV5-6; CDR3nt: TGTGCCAGCAGCCGGGGGACTAGCGGGGTCGTCTACGAGCAGTACTTC; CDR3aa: CASSRGTSGVVYEQYF
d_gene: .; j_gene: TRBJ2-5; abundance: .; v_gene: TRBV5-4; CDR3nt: TGTGCCAGCAGAGGCCTAGCTCAAGAGACCCAGTACTTC; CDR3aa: CASRGLAQETQYF
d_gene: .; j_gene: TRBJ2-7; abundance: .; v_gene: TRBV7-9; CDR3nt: TGTGCCAGCAGCTCGGATTTCGGGGGATCCTACGAGCAGTACTTC; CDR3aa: CASSSDFGGSYEQYF
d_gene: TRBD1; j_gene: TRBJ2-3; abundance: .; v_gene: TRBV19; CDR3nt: TGTGCCAGTAGTTTTTCCGGGACAGGGGGCGGGGATACGCAGTATTTT; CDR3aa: CASSFSGTGGGDTQYF
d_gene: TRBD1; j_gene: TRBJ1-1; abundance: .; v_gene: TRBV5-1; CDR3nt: TGCGCCAGCAGCTCCACAGGGGTCTCTGGGAACACTGAAGCTTTCTTT; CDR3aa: CASSSTGVSGNTEAFF
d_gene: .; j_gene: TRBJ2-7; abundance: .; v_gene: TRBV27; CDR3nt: TGTGCCAGCAGTGTGACGGGTTGGCTCTATAAAGACTACGAGCAGTACTTC; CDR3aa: CASSVTGWLYKDYEQYF
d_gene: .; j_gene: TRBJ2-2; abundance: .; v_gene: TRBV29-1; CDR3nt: TGCAGCGTTGTGGAGACCGGGGAGCTGTTTTTT; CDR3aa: CSVVETGELFF
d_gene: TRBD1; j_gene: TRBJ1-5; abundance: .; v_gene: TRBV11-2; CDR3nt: TGTGCCAGCAGCTTAGCACGGGGACAGGGGAGGAAACAGCCCCAGCATTTT; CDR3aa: CASSLARGQGRKQPQHF
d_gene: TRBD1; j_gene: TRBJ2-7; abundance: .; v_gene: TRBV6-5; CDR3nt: TGTGCCAGCAGCCACGGGACAGGGAGCTCCTACGAGCAGTACTTC; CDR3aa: CASSHGTGSSYEQYF
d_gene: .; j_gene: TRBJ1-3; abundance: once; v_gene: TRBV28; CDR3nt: TGTGCCAGCAGTCTCTCCTTGGGAAACACCATATATTTT; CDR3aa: CASSLSLGNTIYF
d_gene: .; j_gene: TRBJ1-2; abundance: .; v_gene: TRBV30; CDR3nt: TGTGCCTGGAGTGTGGGGAGGTATGGCTACACCTTC; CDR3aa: CAWSVGRYGYTF